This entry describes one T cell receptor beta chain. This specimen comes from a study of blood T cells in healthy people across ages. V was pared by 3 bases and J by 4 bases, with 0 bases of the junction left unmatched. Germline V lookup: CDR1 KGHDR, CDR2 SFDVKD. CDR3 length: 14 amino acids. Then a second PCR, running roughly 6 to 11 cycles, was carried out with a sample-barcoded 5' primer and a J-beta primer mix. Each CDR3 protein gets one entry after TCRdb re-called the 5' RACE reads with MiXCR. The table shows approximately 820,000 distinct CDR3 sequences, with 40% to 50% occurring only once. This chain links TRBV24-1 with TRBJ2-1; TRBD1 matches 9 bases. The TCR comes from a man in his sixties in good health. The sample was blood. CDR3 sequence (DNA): TGTGCCACCAGTGATGGGACAGGGTACAATGAGCAGTTCTTC. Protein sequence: CATSDGTGYNEQFF.